A single sample gave rise to the 16 T cell receptor beta chains below, sequenced in a study of blood T cell repertoires in COVID-19. The repertoire was sequenced with immunoSEQ multiplex PCR; TCRdb's copy has only in-frame clones and lacks some. Of more than 150,000 clones in the sample, about 83% were seen once. The source material was peripheral blood. Receptor source: a woman aged 18-29 years who had recovered from COVID-19.

The chain joins TRBV6-5 to TRBJ1-1; no reliable D call. The CDR3 is 12 residues long. The germline V gene has CDR1 MNHEY and CDR2 SVGAGI. V dropped 6 bases and J dropped 3 bases, with 8 bases sitting between them. The CDR3 region has the DNA TGTGCCAGCAGGGCGGCGGACACTGAAGCTTTCTTT. The encoded protein is CASRAADTEAFF.

The V and J genes are TRBV19 and TRBJ1-2; D is undetermined. This CDR3 spans 10 amino acids. Germline CDR1 and CDR2: LNHDA and SQIVND (reference sequence). V lost 8 bases, J lost 9 bases, and 10 bases lay in between. CDR3 sequence reads: CASWPGSYTF. The CDR3 bases are TGTGCCAGTTGGCCCGGGAGCTACACCTTC.

This chain uses TRBV7-3 with TRBJ2-3; 9 nucleotides align to TRBD1. J gave up 4 bases and V 1 base, and 6 bases lay outside the gene matches. CDR1 SGHTA and CDR2 FQGTGA come from the germline V gene. The CDR3 runs 16 residues. This CDR3 is CASSLRGQGESDTQYF. The DNA for the CDR3 is TGTGCCAGCAGCTTAAGGGGACAGGGAGAATCAGATACGCAGTATTTT.

V and J are TRBV6-5 and TRBJ1-1, with D possibly being TRBD1 (5 bases). The CDR3 has 14 residues. The V gene lost 2 bases and the J gene lost 6 bases, with 13 bases spanning the gap. Germline values: CDR1 MNHEY, CDR2 SVGAGI. The CDR3 nucleotides are TGTGCCAGCAGTTACAAGCCGGGGGGGGCTGAAGCTTTCTTT. This sequence encodes CASSYKPGGAEAFF.

The J gene is TRBJ2-1, the V gene TRBV4-1; 7 nucleotides match TRBD2. There are 15 residues in the CDR3. The V gene end was trimmed by 5 bases and the J gene end by 3 bases; junction bases not matched to a gene: 7. Germline CDR1 MGHRA, CDR2 YSYEKL. The CDR3 loop is CASSVRAGNYNEQFF. In DNA form, the CDR3 reads TGCGCCAGCAGCGTCAGAGCGGGAAACTACAATGAGCAGTTCTTC.

V is TRBV2 and J is TRBJ2-7; D is perhaps TRBD2 (5 bases). Germline loops: CDR1 SNHLY, CDR2 FYNNEI. CDR3 length: 13 amino acids. V lost 5 bases, J lost 5 bases, and 13 bases lay in between. The DNA of the CDR3 is TGTGCCAGCAGTCCTCGACTAAACAACGAGCAGTACGTC. This translates into CASSPRLNNEQYV.

The chain couples TRBV2 to TRBJ2-7; TRBD2 aligns across 11 bases. Trimming at V came to 0 bases and at J to 3 bases, leaving 10 bases not matched to a gene. CDR1 is SNHLY, CDR2 FYNNEI, per germline. The CDR3 is 18 amino acids. In DNA form, the CDR3 reads TGTGCCAGCAGTGAAGCCCCGCGCCCTGGGACTAGCGGCTACGAGCAGTACGTC. It encodes CASSEAPRPGTSGYEQYV.

The rearrangement uses TRBV28 and TRBJ1-2; D remains ambiguous. CDR3 length equals 13 residues. V lost 3 bases and J 4 bases, leaving 9 bases between the germline ends. Germline assignment: CDR1 MDHEN and CDR2 SYDVKM. The DNA for the CDR3 is TGTGCCAGCAGTTTCGTCAGACTCTATGGCTACACCTTC. As protein: CASSFVRLYGYTF.

The V and J genes are TRBV4-2 and TRBJ1-4, with D possibly TRBD1 on 6 matching bases. V lost 0 bases and J lost 10, with 15 bases in between. Per germline, CDR1 LGHNA and CDR2 YNFKEQ. The CDR3 extends over 15 amino acids. The DNA for the CDR3 is TGTGCCAGCAGCCAAGAGGGTTACAGGGCTGGAAAACTGTTTTTT. It encodes CASSQEGYRAGKLFF.

V and J are TRBV11-2 and TRBJ1-4; 7 nucleotides match TRBD1. The trim removed 2 bases at V and 6 bases at J, leaving 6 bases unmatched. CDR1 is SGHAT and CDR2 is FQNNGV in the germline V gene. This CDR3 comprises 15 residues. This CDR3 reads CASSLPPTGYEKLFF. In DNA, the CDR3 is TGTGCCAGCAGCTTACCGCCGACAGGGTATGAAAAACTGTTTTTT.

CDR3 DNA sequence: TGTGCCAGCAGCTTTGGACAGGGGCGAACAGCGACCACTGAAGCTTTCTTT. Its protein product is CASSFGQGRTATTEAFF. V gene TRBV5-4 combines with J gene TRBJ1-1; TRBD1 agrees at 9 bases. The CDR3 contains 17 residues. Trimming cost V 2 bases and J 4 bases; bases outside gene matches: 12. Per the germline V gene, CDR1 is SGHNT and CDR2 is YYREEE (reference sequence).

The chain is built from TRBV28 and TRBJ2-7, with TRBD2 matching 13 bases. Germline-derived CDR1 and CDR2 are MDHEN and SYDVKM. V lost 4 bases, J lost 0 bases, and 6 bases stayed unmatched. The CDR3 consists of 17 residues. The CDR3 region is CASSSWTSGSHSYEQYV. CDR3 DNA: TGTGCCAGCAGTTCCTGGACTAGCGGGAGCCACTCCTACGAGCAGTACGTC.

Concerning this clone: The same CDR3 is also encoded by other DNA sequences in this sample. V gene TRBV2 combines with J gene TRBJ2-3; the match to TRBD2 covers 10 bases. From germline, CDR1 is SNHLY and CDR2 FYNNEI. With V trimmed by 0 bases and J by 1 base, 1 base remained unmatched. This CDR3 has 16 residues. CDR3 nucleotide sequence: TGTGCCAGCAGTGAAGCCCTAGCGGGGGGCACAGATACGCAGTATTTT. Amino acid sequence: CASSEALAGGTDTQYF. The entire variable domain, with the rest obtained from reference TRBV2 and TRBJ2-3, is as follows: EPEVTQTPSHQVTQMGQEVILRCVPISNHLYFYWYRQILGQKVEFLVSFYNNEISEKSEIFDDQFSVERPDGSNFTLKIRSTKLEDSAMYFCASSEALAGGTDTQYFGPGTRLTVL.

The chain links TRBV9 to TRBJ2-1; 8 bases agree with TRBD2. V lost 0 bases and J lost 6; bases outside the gene matches: 5. Germline CDR1 and CDR2: SGDLS and YYNGEE. CDR3 size: 15 residues. CDR3 in DNA: TGTGCCAGCAGCGTAGACGGGGGGGCCATCAATGAGCAGTTCTTC. It yields the protein CASSVDGGAINEQFF.

This clone was recorded only once. This chain joins TRBV7-2 and TRBJ2-5, with D possibly TRBD2 on 6 matching bases. This CDR3 is built from 14 residues. In germline, CDR1 is SGHTA, CDR2 FQGNSA. Trimming pared 7 bases from V and 0 bases from J, leaving 12 bases between. For the CDR3, the DNA is TGTGCCAGCAATAAAGGGACTTACCAAGAGACCCAGTACTTC. Its translation: CASNKGTYQETQYF.

The chain employs TRBV9 and TRBJ1-6; D is possibly TRBD1 (5 bases). Germline values: CDR1 SGDLS, CDR2 YYNGEE. The germline V and J ends were trimmed by 0 bases and 8 bases, with 9 bases remaining between them. The CDR3 totals 14 residues. CDR3: CASSVEQAYSPLHF. In DNA form, the CDR3 reads TGTGCCAGCAGCGTAGAACAGGCTTATTCACCCCTCCACTTT. The full variable domain, rest sourced from reference TRBV9 and TRBJ1-6, is DSGVTQTPKHLITATGQRVTLRCSPRSGDLSVYWYQQSLDQGLQFLIQYYNGEERAKGNILERFSAQQFPDLHSELNLSSLELGDSALYFCASSVEQAYSPLHFGNGTRLTVT.